This T cell receptor (beta chain) emerged from a study of shared clonotypes between healthy human individuals. Naive CD4+ cells were CD45RA-selected; the remaining cells were memory. Germline CDR1 is SEHNR and CDR2 is FQNEAQ (reference sequence). V shed 5 bases, J shed 5 bases, and the junction held 5 bases outside the gene matches. This CDR3 is 15 amino acids long. On sorted subsets, replicate PCRs used about 200 ng DNA, or tens of thousands of T cell genomes. TCRdb's copy holds only in-frame clones and misses some; the assay was immunoSEQ multiplex PCR. The profile shows 2 million to 2.5 million clones, around 93% of them singletons.

Sequenced input: naive CD4+ T cells from PBMCs. Noted subset: CD45RA+ positively selected. This receptor was identified in a man younger than 30 in good health. Some clones in this sample may be carry-over from other donors' samples. The gene calls are TRBV7-9 and TRBJ2-5, with TRBD2 matching 13 bases. In DNA, the CDR3 is TGTGCCAGCAGCCAACTAGCGGGAGGGTGGGAGACCCAGTACTTC. It translates to CASSQLAGGWETQYF.